The 26 T cell receptor beta chains given below trace back to one sample, sequenced in a study of OX40 agonist ivuxolimab in advanced cancers. TCRdb keeps only in-frame clones here, not all; method: immunoSEQ multiplex PCR. Among more than 65,000 clones listed, approximately 81% were seen once. This specimen was CD4+ or CD8+ T cells sorted from blood, taken in a trial of the OX40 agonist ivuxolimab. These receptors all stem from an adult with an advanced solid tumor such as melanoma, head and neck, liver or kidney cancer.

The rearrangement uses TRBV7-9 and TRBJ2-1; no definite D call. V lost 4 bases, J lost 6 bases, and 7 bases lay in between. CDR1 is SEHNR and CDR2 is FQNEAQ in the germline V gene (reference sequence). This CDR3 has 12 residues. CDR3 coding DNA: TGTGCCAGCAGCTATACAGTCAATGAGCAGTTCTTC. It codes for CASSYTVNEQFF.

The chain links TRBV6-5 to TRBJ1-2; a possible D gene is TRBD1 (5 bases). The CDR3 spans 12 residues. Germline assignment: CDR1 MNHEY and CDR2 SVGAGI. V was pared by 0 bases and J by 8 bases, with 7 bases between. The CDR3 DNA reads as TGTGCCAGCAGTTACTCAGGGGTGGGCTACACCTTC. Residues: CASSYSGVGYTF.

The chain is built from TRBV7-2 and TRBJ2-3; no definite D call. V was pared by 5 bases and J by 4 bases, with 13 bases between. The CDR3 runs 14 residues. Germline values: CDR1 SGHTA, CDR2 FQGNSA. CDR3 region: CASSPARSPDTQYF. CDR3 nucleotides: TGTGCCAGCAGCCCGGCCCGAAGCCCAGATACGCAGTATTTT.

This clone was detected a few times. The V gene is TRBV2, the J gene TRBJ2-7; weak D call: TRBD1 (6 bases). This CDR3 has 15 amino acids. The germline V gene has CDR1 SNHLY and CDR2 FYNNEI. Trimming shortened V by 8 bases and J by 3 bases, and 20 bases separated the two germline ends. The CDR3 nucleotides read TGTGCCAGCGGGTATGACCGACAGGAGTACTACGAGCAGTACTTC. This translates into CASGYDRQEYYEQYF.

This clone was detected a few times. V and J are TRBV5-4 and TRBJ1-2, with D possibly matching TRBD1 (5 bases). V lost 0 bases to trimming and J lost 3 bases, with 12 bases between them. Germline V gene lookup returns CDR1 SGHNT and CDR2 YYREEE (reference sequence). This CDR3 comprises 15 residues. CDR3 protein: CASSLDWTSDYGYTF. Here the CDR3 DNA reads TGTGCCAGCAGCTTGGACTGGACATCGGACTATGGCTACACCTTC.

In regard to this clone: The same CDR3 can be traced to other DNA sequences in this sample. The chain employs TRBV5-5 and TRBJ2-7; D gene unclear. The V gene lost 2 bases and the J gene lost 3 bases, with 6 bases spanning the gap. Germline V CDR1 and CDR2: SGHKS, YYEKEE (reference sequence). This CDR3 region has 12 residues. In nucleotides, the CDR3 is TGTGCCAGCAGCTTTGGCGTCTACGAGCAGTACTTC. It encodes CASSFGVYEQYF.

The chain has TRBV14 and TRBJ1-2; 9 nucleotides line up with TRBD1. The CDR3 sequence is 14 residues long. CDR1 SGHDN and CDR2 FVKESK come from the germline V gene. Germline trimming cut 4 bases from V and 3 bases from J; bases unmatched to any gene: 3. CDR3 nucleotides: TGTGCCAGCAGCCCCCGGGACAGGGACTATGGCTACACCTTC. Protein: CASSPRDRDYGYTF.

This clone occurred once. V gene TRBV4-2 combines with J gene TRBJ2-5, with no clear D. The length of the CDR3 is 12 residues. Trimming cost V 4 bases and J 5 bases, with 8 bases left between them. CDR1 and CDR2 from the germline V gene are LGHNA and YNFKEQ. Here the CDR3 reads CASSPAGETQYF. CDR3 in DNA: TGTGCCAGCAGCCCGGCCGGGGAGACCCAGTACTTC.

V gene TRBV12-5 combines with J gene TRBJ2-5, with D perhaps matching TRBD2 (7 bases). The J call could be wrong; TRBJ2-7 is a better fit for the DNA end. From germline, CDR1 is LGHNT and CDR2 FRNRAP. The length of the CDR3 is 13 residues. Written as DNA, the CDR3 is TGTGCTAGTGGTTTCCGGGGGGCGTACGAGCAGTACTTC. Protein product: CASGFRGAYEQYF.

V is TRBV29-1 and J is TRBJ2-3, with D unresolved. The CDR3 covers 11 residues. The ends were cut back, 2 bases at V and 6 bases at J, with 6 bases in the middle. The germline gives CDR1 SQVTM, CDR2 ANQGSEA. Here the CDR3 reads CSVELYDTQYF. The CDR3 DNA follows: TGCAGCGTTGAATTATACGATACGCAGTATTTT.

V and J are TRBV4-2 and TRBJ2-1, with D unresolved. V lost 1 base and J 1 base, leaving 11 bases between the germline ends. The germline gives CDR1 LGHNA, CDR2 YNFKEQ. CDR3 length equals 16 residues. CDR3 amino acids: CASSQVAASSYNEQFF. The CDR3 DNA reads as TGTGCCAGCAGCCAAGTGGCGGCTAGTTCCTACAATGAGCAGTTCTTC.

This chain links TRBV6-6 with TRBJ1-2; no definite D call. The length of the CDR3 is 13 residues. Germline assignment: CDR1 MNHNY and CDR2 SVGAGI (reference sequence). Trimming took off 3 bases at V and 7 bases at J, with 12 bases between the two ends. The CDR3 DNA follows: TGTGCCAGCAGTTATCGGGGTTATTCTGGCTACACCTTC. Translation gives CASSYRGYSGYTF.

The V gene is TRBV6-1, the J gene TRBJ2-7; D may be TRBD2 (5 bases). Per the germline V gene, CDR1 is MNHNS and CDR2 is SASEGT. The CDR3 has 10 amino acids. Trimming took 8 bases from V and 9 from J, leaving 11 bases between them. The CDR3: CASGLPRQYF. The CDR3 nucleotides read TGTGCCAGCGGACTCCCCAGGCAGTACTTC.

This rearrangement joins TRBV7-2 to TRBJ2-3, with 9 bases identical to TRBD2. The V gene's germline CDR1 is SGHTA and CDR2 FQGNSA. CDR3 size: 17 residues. The trim removed 1 base at V and 5 bases at J, leaving 10 bases unmatched. The CDR3 DNA sequence: TGTGCCAGCAGCTTAGGATATAGCGGGAGCAGGAAAGATACGCAGTATTTT. As protein: CASSLGYSGSRKDTQYF. The complete variable domain, with remaining parts taken from reference TRBV7-2 and TRBJ2-3, reads GAGVSQSPSNKVTEKGKDVELRCDPISGHTALYWYRQSLGQGLEFLIYFQGNSAPDKSGLPSDRFSAERTGGSVSTLTIQRTQQEDSAVYLCASSLGYSGSRKDTQYFGPGTRLTVL.

The chain couples TRBV9 to TRBJ2-3, with 7 bases aligning to TRBD2. CDR3 size: 15 residues. Germline V gene sequence: CDR1 SGDLS, CDR2 YYNGEE. After removal of 1 base from V and 2 bases from J, the junction contained 4 bases not matched to a gene. CDR3 sequence (DNA): TGTGCCAGCAGCGTAACTCGGGAGGCCACAGATACGCAGTATTTT. As protein: CASSVTREATDTQYF.

The V call is TRBV27, the J call TRBJ2-1, with D possibly matching TRBD2 (5 bases). Germline CDR1 is MNHEY and CDR2 is SMNVEV (reference sequence). V was cut by 6 bases and J by 9 bases, with 12 bases left in between. The CDR3 contains 12 residues. Here the CDR3 DNA reads TGTGCCAGCAGCCCCGGGGTTGCTGAGCAGTTCTTC. Its translation: CASSPGVAEQFF.

V is TRBV30 and J is TRBJ2-1; TRBD2 agrees at 11 bases. V lost 5 bases and J lost 0; bases outside the gene matches: 9. The germline V gene encodes CDR1 GTSNPN and CDR2 SVGIG (reference sequence). CDR3 size: 17 residues. The CDR3 region has the DNA TGTGCCTGGGCTGGGACTAGCGGTTTGAGCTCCTACAATGAGCAGTTCTTC. It translates to CAWAGTSGLSSYNEQFF. Complete variable domain (other parts from reference TRBV30 and TRBJ2-1): SQTIHQWPATLVQPVGSPLSLECTVEGTSNPNLYWYRQAAGRGLQLLFYSVGIGQISSEVPQNLSASRPQDRQFILSSKKLLLSDSGFYLCAWAGTSGLSSYNEQFFGPGTRLTVL.

This clone has a handful of counts. The chain recombines TRBV29-1 with TRBJ1-2, with 9 bases aligning to TRBD1. The CDR3 sequence is 11 residues long. CDR1 is SQVTM and CDR2 is ANQGSEA in the germline V gene. CDR3 region: CSGQGNYGYTF. CDR3 bases: TGCTCGGGACAGGGTAACTATGGCTACACCTTC.

V and J are TRBV11-2 and TRBJ2-1; tentatively, D is TRBD1 or TRBD2 (5 bases each). CDR1 and CDR2 (germline): SGHAT, FQNNGV. With 3 bases removed from V and 0 bases from J, the gap between germline ends came to 12 bases. This CDR3 is 16 amino acids long. This CDR3 is CASSFGTDVSYNEQFF. CDR3 bases: TGTGCCAGCAGCTTCGGGACGGATGTCTCCTACAATGAGCAGTTCTTC.

This clone showed up just once. The V call is TRBV28, the J call TRBJ2-5; the D is unclear. Trimming left V 7 bases short and J 5 bases short, with 8 bases between. Germline V lookup: CDR1 MDHEN, CDR2 SYDVKM. The CDR3 loop spans 11 amino acids. Here the CDR3 reads CASIMGETQYF. CDR3 DNA sequence: TGTGCCAGCATCATGGGGGAGACCCAGTACTTC. The whole variable domain, remainder taken from reference TRBV28 and TRBJ2-5, is DVKVTQSSRYLVKRTGEKVFLECVQDMDHENMFWYRQDPGLGLRLIYFSYDVKMKEKGDIPEGYSVSREKKERFSLILESASTNQTSMYLCASIMGETQYFGPGTRLLVL.

This chain joins TRBV5-6 and TRBJ1-2; D ambiguous. The CDR3 is made up of 14 amino acids. Germline CDR1 reads SGHDT; CDR2 reads YYEEEE. Deletions cut 2 bases from V and 7 bases from J, with 15 bases between. Here the CDR3 DNA reads TGTGCCAGCAGCTTATCCCGGGGATTCATTGGCTACACCTTC. Amino acid sequence: CASSLSRGFIGYTF.

The V and J genes are TRBV9 and TRBJ1-2, with 9 bases fitting TRBD1. Per germline, CDR1 SGDLS and CDR2 YYNGEE. With 3 bases clipped from V and 5 bases from J, the junction kept 5 bases outside the gene matches. There are 14 residues in the CDR3. The CDR3 DNA reads TGTGCCAGCAGCGAGGCGGGACAGGGTTATGGCTACACCTTC. This gives the protein CASSEAGQGYGYTF.

The genes are TRBV10-3 and TRBJ2-3; D ambiguous. CDR1 is ENHRY, CDR2 SYGVKD, per germline. Trimming left V 7 bases short and J 3 bases short, with 11 bases between. The CDR3 contains 13 residues. This CDR3 reads CAIKPPGTDTQYF. CDR3 bases: TGTGCCATCAAGCCGCCAGGTACAGATACGCAGTATTTT.

The chain combines TRBV5-1 with TRBJ1-1; D is ambiguous. The V gene lost 0 bases and the J gene lost 3 bases, with 9 bases spanning the gap. The CDR3 runs 14 residues. Germline V gene data show CDR1 as SGHRS and CDR2 as YFSETQ. CDR3: CASSLDGFHTEAFF. The CDR3 coding sequence is TGCGCCAGCAGCTTGGACGGGTTTCACACTGAAGCTTTCTTT.

A remark on this clone: With only one base between it and a far larger clone, this is likely a read error. Other DNA sequences in this specimen translate into the identical CDR3. V gene TRBV4-1 combines with J gene TRBJ2-1; D is undetermined. Germline assignment: CDR1 MGHRA and CDR2 YSYEKL. The CDR3 consists of 15 residues. The V and J ends lost 1 base and 2 bases respectively, with 9 bases between them. The CDR3 coding sequence is TGCGCCAGCAGCCAAGGACTTAATGCCTACAATGAGCAGTTCTTC. Protein product: CASSQGLNAYNEQFF.

This sequence joins TRBV7-2 and TRBJ1-4; no clear D. There are 13 residues in the CDR3. From germline, CDR1 is SGHTA and CDR2 FQGNSA. V lost 5 bases and J 7 bases, leaving 11 bases between the germline ends. The CDR3 DNA is TGTGCCAGCAGCATGGTCTGGGGTGAAAAACTGTTTTTT. As protein: CASSMVWGEKLFF.